These 21 T cell receptor beta chains originate from one sample sequenced in a study of T cell repertoires in cytomegalovirus infection. These receptors lack a known antigen. TCRdb reanalysed the reads using MiXCR and keeps one entry per CDR3 protein. Counted here are some 940,000 distinct CDR3 sequences, 25% to 40% occurring once; the ten biggest clones make up around an eighth. The input for sequencing was cultured CD8+ T cells from PBMCs, taken from culture after CMV antigen stimulation. These receptors were taken from a human donor in good health (CMV status not recorded). Some clones in this sample may be carry-over from other donors' samples.

This clonotype was recorded at least ten times. V is TRBV7-8 and J is TRBJ2-1; the D call may be TRBD1 or TRBD2 (5 bases each). Germline V CDR1 and CDR2: SGHVS, FQNEAQ. V was pared by 1 base and J by 2 bases, with 9 bases between. This CDR3 region has 15 residues. The CDR3 nucleotides are TGTGCCAGCAGCTTAGGAGGGGCTACCTACAATGAGCAGTTCTTC. This translates into CASSLGGATYNEQFF.

This clonotype was picked up a small number of times. V is TRBV12-3 or TRBV12-4 and J is TRBJ2-5; 11 nucleotides line up with TRBD1. This CDR3 is built from 16 residues. V lost 7 bases, J lost 4 bases, and 11 bases stayed unmatched. The CDR3 sequence: CASTFGPDRGLETQYF. In DNA form, the CDR3 reads TGTGCCAGCACCTTTGGACCGGACAGGGGGCTAGAGACCCAGTACTTC.

This clonotype showed up just a few times. This sequence joins TRBV4-1 and TRBJ1-1, with D perhaps matching TRBD1 (6 bases). V shed 1 base and J shed 3 bases, with 18 bases lying between them. Germline CDR1 reads MGHRA; CDR2 reads YSYEKL. There are 17 residues in the CDR3. The CDR3 sequence: CASSQGAGEFGDTEAFF. CDR3 DNA sequence: TGCGCCAGCAGCCAAGGTGCAGGGGAGTTCGGGGACACTGAAGCTTTCTTT.

As concerns this clonotype: At one end, the junction sequence differs from germline, possibly due to a read error. This chain's CDR3 is CANSFLQVPTEETQYF. Here the CDR3 DNA reads TGTGCCAACAGTTTCCTACAGGTCCCAACCGAAGAGACCCAGTACTTC. The rearrangement joins TRBV12-3 or TRBV12-4 to TRBJ2-5, with a possible D match to TRBD1 (5 bases). CDR3 length equals 16 residues.

This clonotype has a handful of counts. In nucleotides, the CDR3 is TGTGCCAGCAGCCACGGTCTGGGTCCGGGTAATGAAAAACTGTTTTTT. It is translated as CASSHGLGPGNEKLFF. This chain uses TRBV6-6 with TRBJ1-4, with D uncertain. The CDR3 totals 16 residues. CDR1 and CDR2 (germline): MNHNY, SVGAGI (reference sequence). Trimming removed 6 bases at V and 4 bases at J, with 18 bases between.

The V call is TRBV10-3, the J call TRBJ2-5; perhaps TRBD2 as D (5 bases). Germline CDR1 is ENHRY and CDR2 is SYGVKD. This CDR3 has 14 amino acids. The ends were cut back, 0 bases at V and 5 bases at J, with 10 bases in the middle. Here the CDR3 reads CAISESRVLETQYF. The CDR3 region has the DNA TGTGCCATCAGTGAGTCGAGGGTCCTGGAGACCCAGTACTTC.

The chain employs TRBV19 and TRBJ1-2; D is undetermined. Germline loops: CDR1 LNHDA, CDR2 SQIVND (reference sequence). Trimming stripped 6 bases from V and 7 bases from J, with 15 bases between. CDR3 length: 13 residues. Written as DNA, the CDR3 is TGTGCCAGTAGCGACCAACCGTTCTTTGGCTACACCTTC. It codes for CASSDQPFFGYTF.

The V call is TRBV20-1, the J call TRBJ2-7, with TRBD1 as a possible D gene (7 bases). Germline CDR1 and CDR2: DFQATT and SNEGSKA (reference sequence). The CDR3 is 14 residues long. Trimming removed 4 bases at V and 0 bases at J, with 13 bases between. As DNA, the CDR3 is TGCAGTGCTACAGGGGGGCCTCTCTCCTACGAGCAGTACTTC. Protein sequence: CSATGGPLSYEQYF.

In its sample, this clonotype was seen a few times. The rearrangement uses TRBV29-1 and TRBJ1-3; weak D call: TRBD1 (6 bases). In germline, CDR1 is SQVTM, CDR2 ANQGSEA. The CDR3 length is 15 residues. Trimming cost V 6 bases and J 5 bases, with 20 bases left between them. The CDR3: CSVNGIPGHRNTIYF. CDR3 DNA sequence: TGCAGCGTAAACGGGATCCCGGGACACCGAAACACCATATATTTT.

This clonotype appeared a few times. This chain connects TRBV12-3 or TRBV12-4 to TRBJ2-7, with D tentatively TRBD1 (5 bases). The CDR3 has 14 residues. V gave up 4 bases and J gave up 5 bases, with 15 bases separating them. CDR3 sequence: CASSSSSRVHEQYF. CDR3 bases: TGTGCCAGCAGTTCCTCATCCAGGGTCCACGAGCAGTACTTC.

The rearrangement joins TRBV2 to TRBJ1-1; D might be TRBD1 (6 bases). Germline CDR1 reads SNHLY; CDR2 reads FYNNEI. V lost 3 bases, J lost 7 bases, and 15 bases lay in between. This CDR3 region has 14 residues. The CDR3 DNA follows: TGTGCCAGCAGTGAGGGGGGCGCCTTGGATGAAGCTTTCTTT. It is translated as CASSEGGALDEAFF.

This clonotype has just a few counts. V usage is TRBV5-1 and J usage is TRBJ2-7; D might be TRBD1 (6 bases). Trimming took 5 bases from V and 2 from J, leaving 14 bases between them. The CDR3 has 14 residues. Germline CDR1 SGHRS, CDR2 YFSETQ. For the CDR3, the DNA is TGCGCCAGCAGTGCAAAACAGGGTACCTACGAGCAGTACTTC. Translated, it gives CASSAKQGTYEQYF.

V usage is TRBV5-6 and J usage is TRBJ1-1; no clear D. Germline values: CDR1 SGHDT, CDR2 YYEEEE. CDR3 length: 14 amino acids. V shed 0 bases and J shed 3 bases, with 9 bases lying between them. Here the CDR3 DNA reads TGTGCCAGCAGCTTGGTAGATGTAGACACTGAAGCTTTCTTT. It is translated as CASSLVDVDTEAFF.

The rearrangement joins TRBV6-1 to TRBJ2-1; 8 positions match TRBD1. Unmatched junction bases numbered 3, after V lost 3 bases and J lost 2 bases. Germline V CDR1 and CDR2: MNHNS, SASEGT. CDR3 length: 15 amino acids. This CDR3 is CASSEWTGTYNEQFF. The CDR3 coding sequence is TGTGCCAGCAGTGAGTGGACAGGGACCTACAATGAGCAGTTCTTC.

This clonotype was detected a few times. The chain is built from TRBV2 and TRBJ2-7; D unclear. Trimming removed 1 base at V and 0 bases at J, with 7 bases between. Germline V gives CDR1 SNHLY, CDR2 FYNNEI. This CDR3 contains 14 residues. The CDR3 loop reads CASSEGASSYEQYV. DNA of the CDR3: TGTGCCAGCAGTGAAGGGGCTAGCTCCTACGAGCAGTACGTC.

The chain employs TRBV13 and TRBJ2-1; 8 bases are shared with TRBD2. The CDR3 runs 15 residues. Losses at the gene ends were 7 bases for V and 4 bases for J; bases not matched to a gene: 9. CDR1 and CDR2 (germline): PRHDT, FYEKMQ (reference sequence). The CDR3 sequence: CASTRSGGVYNEQFF. CDR3 in DNA: TGTGCCAGCACCCGAAGCGGGGGCGTGTACAATGAGCAGTTCTTC.

V gene TRBV7-6 combines with J gene TRBJ2-1, with D perhaps TRBD2 (5 bases). CDR1 and CDR2 (germline): SGHVS, FNYEAQ. Trimming shortened V by 4 bases and J by 9 bases, and 7 bases separated the two germline ends. The CDR3 runs to 11 residues. The DNA for the CDR3 is TGTGCCAGCAGCTCGACTATTGAGCAGTTCTTC. It specifies CASSSTIEQFF.

In its sample, this clonotype was seen a few times. The V gene is TRBV7-9, the J gene TRBJ2-3; D remains unclear. The germline V and J ends were trimmed by 3 bases and 4 bases, with 8 bases remaining between them. The CDR3 totals 13 residues. Germline CDR1 SEHNR, CDR2 FQNEAQ (reference sequence). The CDR3 bases are TGTGCCAGCAGCTTGCCGATGGCAGATACGCAGTATTTT. It is translated as CASSLPMADTQYF. The full variable domain, with the rest looked up from reference TRBV7-9 and TRBJ2-3, is DTGVSQNPRHKITKRGQNVTFRCDPISEHNRLYWYRQTLGQGPEFLTYFQNEAQLEKSRLLSDRFSAERPKGSFSTLEIQRTEQGDSAMYLCASSLPMADTQYFGPGTRLTVL.

The table lists this clonotype with a few counts. The rearrangement joins TRBV11-2 to TRBJ2-3; 7 nucleotides line up with TRBD1. Germline CDR1 SGHAT, CDR2 FQNNGV. With V trimmed by 2 bases and J by 8 bases, 7 bases remained unmatched. The CDR3 contains 14 residues. Written as DNA, the CDR3 is TGTGCCAGCAGCTTATACAGGGGTAGGGGTACGCAGTATTTT. This sequence encodes CASSLYRGRGTQYF.

V gene TRBV11-3 combines with J gene TRBJ2-1; 11 bases agree with TRBD2. The junction had 12 bases not matched to a gene; V was cut back by 5 bases and J by 6 bases. The CDR3 runs to 17 residues. In germline, CDR1 is SGHNT, CDR2 YENEEA. CDR3 sequence reads: CASSRGVAGGSGNEQFF. The CDR3 bases are TGTGCCAGCAGCCGCGGGGTAGCGGGGGGGTCGGGCAATGAGCAGTTCTTC.

V usage is TRBV27 and J usage is TRBJ2-7; 9 nucleotides agree with TRBD2. With V trimmed by 6 bases and J by 7 bases, 16 bases remained unmatched. The CDR3 length is 16 residues. Germline values: CDR1 MNHEY, CDR2 SMNVEV (reference sequence). CDR3 in amino acids: CASRALGASGEGEQYF. The CDR3 region has the DNA TGTGCCAGCAGGGCCCTCGGGGCTAGCGGGGAGGGGGAGCAGTACTTC.